Detailed here is one T cell receptor beta chain. Its antigen remains unidentified. These data originate in a study of Ad26.COV2.S vaccination and SARS-CoV-2 variants. Study-wide context: The trial was COV1001 and the donor's arm was Ad26.COV2.S.

Method: immunoSEQ multiplex PCR; TCRdb's copy keeps in-frame clones and lacks some. In the table there are some 640,000 clones, approximately 88% of which are singletons. Overall study results and limits: Similar non-spike TCR breadth was seen in vaccine and placebo recipients.

Described treatment: about 20 received Ad26.COV2.S at low or high dose, single or two shots; roughly 5 received placebo; per-sample allocation not given. After the first vaccine or placebo injection, samples were drawn on day 63. Expressing Wuhan-strain SARS-CoV-2 spike, an Ad26 vector served as the vaccine. V lost 4 bases to trimming and J lost 6 bases; unmatched junction nucleotides: 11. The CDR3 is 16 residues long. Germline assignment: CDR1 LGHDT and CDR2 YNNKEL (reference sequence). Source: peripheral blood, taken in a trial of Ad26.COV2.S vaccine versus placebo. This receptor was taken from a person aged 18-60 years who received the Ad26.COV2.S COVID-19 vaccine or a placebo. The chain links TRBV3-1 (or the pseudogene TRBV3-2) to TRBJ2-2, with TRBD2 identical over 7 bases. The chain's CDR3 is CASSPLAGTPPGELFF. The CDR3 bases are TGTGCCAGCAGCCCCTTAGCGGGTACCCCACCCGGGGAGCTGTTTTTT.